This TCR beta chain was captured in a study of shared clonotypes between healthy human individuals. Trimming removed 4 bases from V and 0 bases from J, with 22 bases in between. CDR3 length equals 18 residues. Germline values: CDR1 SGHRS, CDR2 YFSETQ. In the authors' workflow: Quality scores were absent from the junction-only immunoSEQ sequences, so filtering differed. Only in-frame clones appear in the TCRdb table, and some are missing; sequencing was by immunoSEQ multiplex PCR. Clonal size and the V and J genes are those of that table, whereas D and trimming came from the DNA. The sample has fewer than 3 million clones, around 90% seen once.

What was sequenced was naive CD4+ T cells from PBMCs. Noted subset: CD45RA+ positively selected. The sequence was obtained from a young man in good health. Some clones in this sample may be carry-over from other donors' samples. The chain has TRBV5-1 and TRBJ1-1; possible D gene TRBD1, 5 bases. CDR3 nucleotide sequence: TGCGCCAGCAGCCCCCCTAGGTCCGGGACCGACATGAACACTGAAGCTTTCTTT. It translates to CASSPPRSGTDMNTEAFF.